These 13 T cell receptor beta chains originate from one sample sequenced in a study of blood T cell repertoires in COVID-19. Assay used: immunoSEQ multiplex PCR; TCRdb lists only in-frame clones, some missing. Of 150,000 to 200,000 clones in the sample, 65% to 85% were seen once. The source material was peripheral blood. All receptors derive from a human donor with acute or convalescent COVID-19. The donor label of this sample is uncertain.

This rearrangement joins TRBV5-1 to TRBJ1-1, with 11 positions matching TRBD1. There are 20 residues in the CDR3. Germline V gene sequence: CDR1 SGHRS, CDR2 YFSETQ. V lost 0 bases to trimming and J lost 1 base; unmatched junction nucleotides: 14. CDR3 in amino acids: CASSLEDRGRVPVANTEAFF. Written as DNA, the CDR3 is TGCGCCAGCAGCTTGGAGGACAGGGGGCGGGTACCCGTTGCGAACACTGAAGCTTTCTTT.

The chain recombines TRBV5-4 with TRBJ2-3, with 13 bases lining up with TRBD2. The ends lost 4 bases at V and 4 bases at J; junction bases unmatched: 3. From germline, CDR1 is SGHNT and CDR2 YYREEE (reference sequence). This CDR3 is built from 15 residues. The CDR3 spells CASSRTSGSSDTQYF. CDR3 nucleotides: TGTGCCAGCAGCCGGACTAGCGGGAGTTCAGATACGCAGTATTTT.

This clone was recorded a few times. The genes are TRBV13 and TRBJ2-7; D is possibly TRBD1 (6 bases). The CDR3 consists of 15 residues. Germline assignment: CDR1 PRHDT and CDR2 FYEKMQ (reference sequence). V dropped 4 bases and J dropped 3 bases, with 16 bases sitting between them. The CDR3 loop reads CASSSRTGHNYEQYF. The CDR3, as DNA: TGTGCCAGCAGCTCGAGGACGGGACACAACTACGAGCAGTACTTC.

This chain connects TRBV6-5 to TRBJ1-1, with D perhaps TRBD1 (5 bases). The V end lost 2 bases, the J end lost 5 bases, and 9 bases lay between the germline ends. In germline, CDR1 is MNHEY, CDR2 SVGAGI. This CDR3 region has 13 residues. CDR3: CASSYGGVTEAFF. CDR3 bases: TGTGCCAGCAGTTACGGGGGGGTGACTGAAGCTTTCTTT.

V and J are TRBV19 and TRBJ2-1, with 13 bases identical to TRBD2. The CDR3 has 17 amino acids. Trimming cost V 5 bases and J 8 bases; bases outside gene matches: 12. The germline V gene has CDR1 LNHDA and CDR2 SQIVND (reference sequence). The CDR3, as DNA: TGTGCCAGTAGTCCGGGGCTAGGGACTAGCGGGACCTATGAGCAGTTCTTC. Translation: CASSPGLGTSGTYEQFF.

This rearrangement joins TRBV5-1 to TRBJ1-4; 12 nucleotides line up with TRBD1. Germline lookup yields CDR1 SGHRS and CDR2 YFSETQ. This CDR3 spans 15 amino acids. Unmatched junction bases numbered 4, after V lost 2 bases and J lost 8 bases. The CDR3 DNA follows: TGCGCCAGCAGCTTAGGGGACAGGGGGCGCGAAAAACTGTTTTTT. Translation gives CASSLGDRGREKLFF.

This chain joins TRBV18 and TRBJ2-3, with 9 nucleotides matching TRBD1. Per the germline V gene, CDR1 is KGHSH and CDR2 is LQKENI. The CDR3 runs 15 residues. The V and J ends lost 5 bases and 4 bases, in that order; junction bases with no gene match: 7. The CDR3 sequence is CASSTRQGGADTQYF. The DNA of the CDR3 is TGTGCCAGCTCAACCCGACAGGGGGGAGCAGATACGCAGTATTTT. Full variable domain (missing parts from reference TRBV18 and TRBJ2-3): NAGVMQNPRHLVRRRGQEARLRCSPMKGHSHVYWYRQLPEEGLKFMVYLQKENIIDESGMPKERFSAEFPKEGPSILRIQQVVRGDSAAYFCASSTRQGGADTQYFGPGTRLTVL.

This clone showed up just a few times. The chain joins TRBV28 to TRBJ2-5, with D possibly matching TRBD2 (6 bases). Germline V gene sequence: CDR1 MDHEN, CDR2 SYDVKM. CDR3 length equals 15 residues. V was pared by 4 bases and J by 5 bases, with 17 bases between. Here the CDR3 reads CASSSAGSDRETQYF. CDR3 DNA: TGTGCCAGCAGTTCGGCGGGGTCCGATCGCGAGACCCAGTACTTC.

The chain joins TRBV19 to TRBJ1-1; 10 nucleotides match TRBD1. Germline loops: CDR1 LNHDA, CDR2 SQIVND (reference sequence). CDR3 length equals 16 residues. V was pared by 4 bases and J by 0 bases, with 5 bases of the junction left unmatched. The CDR3 sequence is CASSTRQGAMNTEAFF. CDR3 DNA sequence: TGTGCCAGTAGTACACGACAGGGGGCGATGAACACTGAAGCTTTCTTT.

V gene TRBV28 combines with J gene TRBJ2-1; 7 bases are shared with TRBD2. Germline trimming cut 6 bases from V and 3 bases from J; bases unmatched to any gene: 8. The germline CDR1 and CDR2 sequences are MDHEN and SYDVKM. This CDR3 spans 15 amino acids. Written as DNA, the CDR3 is TGTGCCAGCAGCCCCCCTAGCGGAATCTACAATGAGCAGTTCTTC. Protein: CASSPPSGIYNEQFF.

This chain joins TRBV19 and TRBJ1-5, with D unclear. The germline V gene encodes CDR1 LNHDA and CDR2 SQIVND (reference sequence). This CDR3 has 14 residues. Trimming removed 7 bases at V and 2 bases at J, with 12 bases between. In nucleotides, the CDR3 is TGTGCCAGTACCGAGGGTGGGGGCAATCAGCCCCAGCATTTT. This sequence encodes CASTEGGGNQPQHF.

This clone appeared a single time. The rearrangement uses TRBV27 and TRBJ2-1; a possible D gene is TRBD2 (5 bases). Between the trimmed V and J ends, which lost 8 bases and 5 bases, there was a span of 19 bases. Germline CDR1 is MNHEY and CDR2 is SMNVEV (reference sequence). This CDR3 is built from 15 residues. The CDR3 is CASGTLLDYHNEQFF. The CDR3 coding sequence is TGTGCCAGCGGTACCCTACTAGATTACCACAATGAGCAGTTCTTC.

The chain joins TRBV7-3 to TRBJ2-2; no reliable D call. Germline CDR1 and CDR2: SGHTA and FQGTGA. This CDR3 spans 18 amino acids. Trimming removed 1 base from V and 6 bases from J, with 21 bases in between. The CDR3 coding sequence is TGTGCCAGCAGCTTAAAAGGTTTGGCAGAGGCAGTGGCCGGGGAGCTGTTTTTT. Translating it yields CASSLKGLAEAVAGELFF.